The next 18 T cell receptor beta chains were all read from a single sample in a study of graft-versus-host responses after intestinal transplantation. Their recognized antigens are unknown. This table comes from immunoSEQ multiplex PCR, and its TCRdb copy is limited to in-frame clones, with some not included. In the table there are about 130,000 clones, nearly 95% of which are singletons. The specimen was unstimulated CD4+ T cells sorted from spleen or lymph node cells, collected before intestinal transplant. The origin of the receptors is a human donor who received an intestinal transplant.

The CDR3 here is CASSLNNPANTGELFF. The CDR3 nucleotides are TGCGCCAGCAGCTTAAACAACCCCGCGAACACCGGGGAGCTGTTTTTT. The chain couples TRBV5-1 to TRBJ2-2; no clear D. CDR1 is SGHRS and CDR2 is YFSETQ in the germline V gene. CDR3 size: 16 residues. V lost 2 bases and J lost 0, with 11 bases in between.

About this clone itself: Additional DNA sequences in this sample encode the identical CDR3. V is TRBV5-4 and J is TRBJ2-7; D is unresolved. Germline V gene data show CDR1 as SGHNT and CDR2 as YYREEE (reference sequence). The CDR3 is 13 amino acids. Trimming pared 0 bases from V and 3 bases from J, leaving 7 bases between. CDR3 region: CASSLGGDYEQYF. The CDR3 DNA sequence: TGTGCCAGCAGCTTGGGCGGAGACTACGAGCAGTACTTC. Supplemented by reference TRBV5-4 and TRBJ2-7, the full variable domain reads ETGVTQSPTHLIKTRGQQVTLRCSSQSGHNTVSWYQQALGQGPQFIFQYYREEENGRGNFPPRFSGLQFPNYSSELNVNALELDDSALYLCASSLGGDYEQYFGPGTRLTVT.

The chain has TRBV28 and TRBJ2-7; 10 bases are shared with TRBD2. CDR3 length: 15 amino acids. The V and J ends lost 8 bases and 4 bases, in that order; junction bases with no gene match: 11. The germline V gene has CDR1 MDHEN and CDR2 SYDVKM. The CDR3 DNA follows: TGTGCCAGCCGTTCATCTAGCGGGAGTTGGTACGAGCAGTACTTC. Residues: CASRSSSGSWYEQYF.

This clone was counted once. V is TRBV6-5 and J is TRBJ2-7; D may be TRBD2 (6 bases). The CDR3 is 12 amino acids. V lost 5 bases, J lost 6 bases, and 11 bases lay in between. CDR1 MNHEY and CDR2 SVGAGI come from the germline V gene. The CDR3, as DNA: TGTGCCAGCAGTCGGGGGACGGGCGAGCAGTACTTC. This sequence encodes CASSRGTGEQYF.

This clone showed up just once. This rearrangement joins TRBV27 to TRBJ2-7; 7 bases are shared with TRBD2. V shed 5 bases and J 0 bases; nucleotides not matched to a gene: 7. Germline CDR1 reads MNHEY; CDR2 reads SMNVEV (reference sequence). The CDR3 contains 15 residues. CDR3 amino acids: CASSLNSGPSYEQYF. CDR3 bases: TGTGCCAGCAGTCTAAATAGCGGGCCCTCCTACGAGCAGTACTTC.

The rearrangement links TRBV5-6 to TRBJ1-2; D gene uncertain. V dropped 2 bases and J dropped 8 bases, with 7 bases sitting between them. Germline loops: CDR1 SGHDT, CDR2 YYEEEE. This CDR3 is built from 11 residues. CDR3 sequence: CASSFTRGYTF. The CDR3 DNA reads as TGTGCCAGCAGCTTTACACGGGGCTACACCTTC.

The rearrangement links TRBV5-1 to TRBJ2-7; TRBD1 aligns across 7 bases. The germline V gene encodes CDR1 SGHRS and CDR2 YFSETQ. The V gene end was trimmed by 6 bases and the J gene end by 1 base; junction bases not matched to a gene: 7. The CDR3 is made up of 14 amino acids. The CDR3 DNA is TGCGCCAGCACTCAGACAGGGAGTTCCTACGAGCAGTACTTC. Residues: CASTQTGSSYEQYF.

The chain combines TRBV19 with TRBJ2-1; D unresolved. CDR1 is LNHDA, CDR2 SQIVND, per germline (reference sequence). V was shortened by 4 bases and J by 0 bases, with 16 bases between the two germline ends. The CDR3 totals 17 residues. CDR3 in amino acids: CASSTLLSRSSYNEQFF. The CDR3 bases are TGTGCCAGTAGTACCCTGCTATCCCGGAGCTCCTACAATGAGCAGTTCTTC.

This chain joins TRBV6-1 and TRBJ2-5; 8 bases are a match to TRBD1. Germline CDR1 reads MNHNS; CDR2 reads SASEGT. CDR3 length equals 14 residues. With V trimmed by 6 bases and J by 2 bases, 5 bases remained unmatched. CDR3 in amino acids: CASSRNRGQETQYF. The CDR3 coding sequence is TGTGCCAGCAGCCGGAACAGGGGGCAAGAGACCCAGTACTTC.

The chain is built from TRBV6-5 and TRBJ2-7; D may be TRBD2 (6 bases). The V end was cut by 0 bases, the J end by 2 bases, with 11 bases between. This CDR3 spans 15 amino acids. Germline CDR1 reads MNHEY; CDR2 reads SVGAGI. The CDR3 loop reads CASSYSSGDAYEQYF. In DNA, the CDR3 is TGTGCCAGCAGTTACTCGTCGGGAGATGCCTACGAGCAGTACTTC.

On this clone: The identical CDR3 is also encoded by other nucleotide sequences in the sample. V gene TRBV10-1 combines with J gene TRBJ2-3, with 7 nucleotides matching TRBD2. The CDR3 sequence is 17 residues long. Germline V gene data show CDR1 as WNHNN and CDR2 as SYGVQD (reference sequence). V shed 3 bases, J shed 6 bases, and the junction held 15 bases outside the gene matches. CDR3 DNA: TGCGCCAGCAGTGAATCCCCTTGGACTAGAGTTCTCGATACGCAGTATTTT. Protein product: CASSESPWTRVLDTQYF.

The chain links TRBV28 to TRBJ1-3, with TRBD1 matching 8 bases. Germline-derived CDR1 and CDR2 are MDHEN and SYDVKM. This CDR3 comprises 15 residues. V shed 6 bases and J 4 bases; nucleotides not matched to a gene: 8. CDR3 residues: CASSRRQGRGNTIYF. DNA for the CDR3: TGTGCCAGCAGCCGCCGACAGGGGAGAGGAAACACCATATATTTT.

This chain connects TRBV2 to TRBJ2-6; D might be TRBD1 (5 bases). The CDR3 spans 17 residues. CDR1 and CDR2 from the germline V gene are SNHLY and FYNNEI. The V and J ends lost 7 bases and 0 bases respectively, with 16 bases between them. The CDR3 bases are TGTGCCAGCAAAGCTGGGGTGGGGCGCTCTGGGGCCAACGTCCTGACTTTC. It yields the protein CASKAGVGRSGANVLTF.

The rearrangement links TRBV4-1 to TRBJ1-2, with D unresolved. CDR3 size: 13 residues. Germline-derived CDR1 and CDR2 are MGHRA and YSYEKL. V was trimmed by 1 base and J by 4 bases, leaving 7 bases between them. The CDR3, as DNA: TGCGCCAGCAGCCAAGGCGGTCTCTATGGCTACACCTTC. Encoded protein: CASSQGGLYGYTF.

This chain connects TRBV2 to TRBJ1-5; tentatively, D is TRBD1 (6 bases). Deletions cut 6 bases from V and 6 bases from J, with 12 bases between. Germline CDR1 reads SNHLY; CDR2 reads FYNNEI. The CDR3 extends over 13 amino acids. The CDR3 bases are TGTGCCAGCAGAGACAGGTTTGTTCAGCCCCAGCATTTT. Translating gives CASRDRFVQPQHF.

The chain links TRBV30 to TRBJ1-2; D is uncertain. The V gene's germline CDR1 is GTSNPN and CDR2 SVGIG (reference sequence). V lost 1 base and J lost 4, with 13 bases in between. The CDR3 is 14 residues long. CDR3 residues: CAWSGRWAGYGYTF. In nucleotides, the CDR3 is TGTGCCTGGAGTGGCCGATGGGCTGGCTATGGCTACACCTTC. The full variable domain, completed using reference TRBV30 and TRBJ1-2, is SQTIHQWPATLVQPVGSPLSLECTVEGTSNPNLYWYRQAAGRGLQLLFYSVGIGQISSEVPQNLSASRPQDRQFILSSKKLLLSDSGFYLCAWSGRWAGYGYTFGSGTRLTVV.

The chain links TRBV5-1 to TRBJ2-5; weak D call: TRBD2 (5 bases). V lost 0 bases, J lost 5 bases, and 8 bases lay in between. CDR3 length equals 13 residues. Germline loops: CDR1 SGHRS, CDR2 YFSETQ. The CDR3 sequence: CASSLGPGETQYF. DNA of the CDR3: TGCGCCAGCAGCTTGGGACCGGGGGAGACCCAGTACTTC.

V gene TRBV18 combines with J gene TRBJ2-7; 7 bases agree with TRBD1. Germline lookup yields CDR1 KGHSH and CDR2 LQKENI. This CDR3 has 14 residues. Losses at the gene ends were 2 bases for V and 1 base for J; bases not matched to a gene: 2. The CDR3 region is CASSPGTASYEQYF. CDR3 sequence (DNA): TGTGCCAGCTCACCAGGGACAGCATCCTACGAGCAGTACTTC.